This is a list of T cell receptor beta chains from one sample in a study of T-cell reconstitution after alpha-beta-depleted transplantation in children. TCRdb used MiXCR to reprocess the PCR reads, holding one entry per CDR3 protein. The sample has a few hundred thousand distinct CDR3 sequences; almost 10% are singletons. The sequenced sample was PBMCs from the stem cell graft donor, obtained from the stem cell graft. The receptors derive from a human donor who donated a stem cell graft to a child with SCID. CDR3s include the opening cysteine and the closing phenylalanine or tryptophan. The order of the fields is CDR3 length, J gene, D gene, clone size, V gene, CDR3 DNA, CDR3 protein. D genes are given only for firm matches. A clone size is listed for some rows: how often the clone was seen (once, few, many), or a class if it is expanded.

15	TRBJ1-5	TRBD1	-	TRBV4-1	TGCGCCAGCAGCTCATCACAGGGGACTAATCAGCCCCAGCATTTT	CASSSSQGTNQPQHF
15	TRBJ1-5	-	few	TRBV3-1	TGTGCCAGCAGCCAAGAATCGGGTAGCAATCAGCCCCAGCATTTT	CASSQESGSNQPQHF
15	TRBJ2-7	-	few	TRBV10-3	TGTGCCATCAGTGAAGGCCTCCTTAGCTCCTACGAGCAGTACTTC	CAISEGLLSSYEQYF
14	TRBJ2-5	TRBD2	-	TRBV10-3	TGTGCCATCTCCCTCGGCGGGGGGGCAGAGACCCAGTACTTC	CAISLGGGAETQYF
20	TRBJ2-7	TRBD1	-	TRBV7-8	TGTGCCAGCAGCCCTATAGGATTGCTAGGACCGGGACAGGGCAACTACGAGCAGTACTTC	CASSPIGLLGPGQGNYEQYF
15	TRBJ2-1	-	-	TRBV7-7	TGTGCTAGCAGCTTAACCCGGGACAAATGGAATGAGCAGTTCTTC	CASSLTRDKWNEQFF
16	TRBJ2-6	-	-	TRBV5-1	TGCGCCAGCAGCTTGGTGAGGGTCTCTGGGGCCAACGTCCTGACTTTC	CASSLVRVSGANVLTF
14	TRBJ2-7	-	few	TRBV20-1	TGCAGTGCTAGAGATACCCGGGAATCGGGCGAGCAGTACTTC	CSARDTRESGEQYF
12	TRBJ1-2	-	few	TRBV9	TGTGCCAGCAGCACTAGGACCCATGGCTACACCTTC	CASSTRTHGYTF
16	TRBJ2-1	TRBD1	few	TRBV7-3	TGTGCCAGCAGCTCATCGGGACAGGGCGCCTACAATGAGCAGTTCTTC	CASSSSGQGAYNEQFF
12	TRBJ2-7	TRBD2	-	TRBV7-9	TGTGCCAGCAGCTTCACTAGCGCCGAGCAGTACTTC	CASSFTSAEQYF
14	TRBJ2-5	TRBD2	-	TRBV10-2	TGCGCCAGCACATCGAGCGGGGGGCGGGAGACCCAGTACTTC	CASTSSGGRETQYF
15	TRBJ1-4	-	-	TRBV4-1	TGCGCCAGCAGCCAAGTACGGGGTCTGTACGAAAAACTGTTTTTT	CASSQVRGLYEKLFF
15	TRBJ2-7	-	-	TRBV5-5	TGTGCCAGCAGCGAACACCGGGACGGACGCTACGAGCAGTACTTC	CASSEHRDGRYEQYF
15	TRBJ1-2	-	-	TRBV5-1	TGCGCCAGCAGTCCCGGGGGACTGCCTAACTATGGCTACACCTTC	CASSPGGLPNYGYTF
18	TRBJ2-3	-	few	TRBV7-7	TGTGCTAGCAGCCCCCAGGGACCGGAGGGTCTTACCGCAGATACGCAGTATTTT	CASSPQGPEGLTADTQYF